This T cell receptor beta chain was captured in a study of prognosis after radiotherapy for stage I lung cancer. Overall study: The patients included approximately 15 who had newly diagnosed primary stage I lung tumors, along with roughly 5 others who had oligometastatic NSCLC after their primary tumor had been surgically resected. No patient had concurrent therapy with stereotactic body radiotherapy. Study conclusions and caveats: Stereotactic body radiation therapy was followed by a fall in unique TCR clone counts, with a median of roughly 10,000 versus 7,000.

In regard to this clonotype: Its specificity is not known.

Template was genomic DNA; TCR beta CDR3 amplified in two multiplex PCR rounds. Primers (each specific to one TRBV or TRBJ gene) were used in first-round PCR. TCRdb re-derived calls from the multiplex PCR reads in MiXCR, one entry per CDR3 protein. The sample contains about 25,000 distinct CDR3 sequences, under 40% of which appear only once. The CDR3 runs to 14 residues. V dropped 3 bases and J dropped 6; count of bases not matched to a gene: 8. Per the germline V gene, CDR1 is DFQATT and CDR2 is SNEGSKA (reference sequence). This chain joins TRBV20-1 and TRBJ1-2; the match to TRBD1 covers 9 bases. The clonotype comes from a donor aged 50 or older with non-small cell lung cancer. Specimen: PBMCs, collected before or after stereotactic body radiation therapy (not recorded which). CDR3 region: CSARRAGTGHGYTF. In DNA, the CDR3 is TGCAGTGCTAGGAGGGCCGGGACAGGGCATGGCTACACCTTC.